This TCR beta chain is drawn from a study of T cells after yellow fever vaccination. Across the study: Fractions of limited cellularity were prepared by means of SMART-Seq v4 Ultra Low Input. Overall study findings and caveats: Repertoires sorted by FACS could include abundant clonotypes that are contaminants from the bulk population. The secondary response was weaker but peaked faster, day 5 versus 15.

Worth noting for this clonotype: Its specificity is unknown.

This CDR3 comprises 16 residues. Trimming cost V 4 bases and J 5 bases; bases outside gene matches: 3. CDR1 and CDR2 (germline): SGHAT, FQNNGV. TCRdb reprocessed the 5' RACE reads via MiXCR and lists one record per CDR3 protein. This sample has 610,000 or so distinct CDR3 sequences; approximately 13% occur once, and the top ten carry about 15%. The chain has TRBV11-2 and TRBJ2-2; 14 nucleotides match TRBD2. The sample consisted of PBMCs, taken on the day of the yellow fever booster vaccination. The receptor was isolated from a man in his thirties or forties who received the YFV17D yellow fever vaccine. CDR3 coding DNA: TGTGCCAGCAGCTCCCGGACTAGCGGGAGGACCGGGGAGCTGTTTTTT. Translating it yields CASSSRTSGRTGELFF.